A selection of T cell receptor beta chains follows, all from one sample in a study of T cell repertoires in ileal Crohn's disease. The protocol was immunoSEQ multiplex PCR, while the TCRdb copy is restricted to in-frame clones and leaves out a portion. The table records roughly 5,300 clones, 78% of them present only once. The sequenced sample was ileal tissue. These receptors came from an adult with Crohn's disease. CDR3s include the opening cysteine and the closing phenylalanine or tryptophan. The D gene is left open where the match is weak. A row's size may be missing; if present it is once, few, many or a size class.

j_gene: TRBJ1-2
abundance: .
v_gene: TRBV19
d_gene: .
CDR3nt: TGTGCCAGTACCCACGGGACGGAATATGGCTACACCTTC
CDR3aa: CASTHGTEYGYTF

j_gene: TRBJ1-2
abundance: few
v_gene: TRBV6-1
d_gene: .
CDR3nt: TGTGCCAGCAGTGAATTCGTGGGGCAGAGCGGGTATGGCTACACCTTC
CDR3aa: CASSEFVGQSGYGYTF

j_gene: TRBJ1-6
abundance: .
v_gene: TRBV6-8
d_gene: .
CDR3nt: TGTGCCAGCAGATCCGGGGCCCATGATAATTCACCCCTCCACTTT
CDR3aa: CASRSGAHDNSPLHF

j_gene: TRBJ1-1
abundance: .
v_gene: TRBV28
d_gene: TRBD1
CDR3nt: TGTGCCAGCAGTCTCACGACAGGGTACTATGAAGCTTTCTTT
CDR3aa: CASSLTTGYYEAFF

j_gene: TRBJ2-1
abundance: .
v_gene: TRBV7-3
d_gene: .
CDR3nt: TGTGCCAGCAGCTTATTCAAGGGGGCCTACAATGAGCAGTTCTTC
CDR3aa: CASSLFKGAYNEQFF

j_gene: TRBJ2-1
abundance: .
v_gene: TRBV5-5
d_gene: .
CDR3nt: TGTGCCAGCAGCTTGGGCACACACAGGAATGAGCAGTTCTTC
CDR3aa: CASSLGTHRNEQFF

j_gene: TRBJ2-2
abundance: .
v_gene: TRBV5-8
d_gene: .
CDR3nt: TGTGCCAGCAGCTGGAACGTAGGATTCGACACCGGGGAGCTGTTTTTT
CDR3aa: CASSWNVGFDTGELFF

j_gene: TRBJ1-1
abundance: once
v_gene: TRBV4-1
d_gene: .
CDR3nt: TGCGCCAGCAGCCAAGGGCCGGTATTGAACACTGAAGCTTTCTTT
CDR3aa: CASSQGPVLNTEAFF

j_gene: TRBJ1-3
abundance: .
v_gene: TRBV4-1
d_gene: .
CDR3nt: TGCGCCAGCAGCCAAGAGCCCGCAGGGTTAATCTCTGGAAACACCATATATTTT
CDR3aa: CASSQEPAGLISGNTIYF

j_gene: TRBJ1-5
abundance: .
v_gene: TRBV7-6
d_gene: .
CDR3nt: TGTGCCAGCACCCCATATCGCCCCCAGGGCAAGCCCCAGCATTTT
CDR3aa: CASTPYRPQGKPQHF

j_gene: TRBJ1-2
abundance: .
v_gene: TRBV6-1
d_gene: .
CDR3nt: TGTGCCAGCAGTGAAAAGGGATCCTTAGGCTACACCTTC
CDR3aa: CASSEKGSLGYTF

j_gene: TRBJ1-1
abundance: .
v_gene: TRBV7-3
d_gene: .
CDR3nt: TGTGCCAGCAGCTTAACAACCAACACTGAAGCTTTCTTT
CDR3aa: CASSLTTNTEAFF

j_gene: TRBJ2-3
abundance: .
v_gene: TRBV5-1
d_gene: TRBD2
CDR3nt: TGCGCCAGCAGCCTAGGGGACCGACTAGCGGGGCTGGGCACAGATACGCAGTATTTT
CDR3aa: CASSLGDRLAGLGTDTQYF

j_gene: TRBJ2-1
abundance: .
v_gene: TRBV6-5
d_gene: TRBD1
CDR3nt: TGTGCCAGCAGCCAAAGGGGGACAGGGATCAATGAGCAGTTCTTC
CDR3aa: CASSQRGTGINEQFF

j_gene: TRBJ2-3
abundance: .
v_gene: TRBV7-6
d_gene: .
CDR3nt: TGTGCCAGCAGCTTCACCCCTAGCACAGATACGCAGTATTTT
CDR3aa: CASSFTPSTDTQYF

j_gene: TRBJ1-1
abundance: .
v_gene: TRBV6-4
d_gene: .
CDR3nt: TGTGCCAGCAGTGGTAAAGAGGGTTCTGAAGCTTTCTTT
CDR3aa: CASSGKEGSEAFF

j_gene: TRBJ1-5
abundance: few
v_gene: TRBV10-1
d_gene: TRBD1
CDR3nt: TGCGCCAGCGTAACAGGGGAAGGGGGTCAGCCCCAGCATTTT
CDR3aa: CASVTGEGGQPQHF

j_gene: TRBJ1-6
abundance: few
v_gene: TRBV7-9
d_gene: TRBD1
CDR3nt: TGTGCCAGCAGCTTCGACAGGGGAAATTCACCCCTCCACTTT
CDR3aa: CASSFDRGNSPLHF

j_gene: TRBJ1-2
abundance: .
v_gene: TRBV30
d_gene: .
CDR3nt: TGTGCCTGGAGTCTAAGTTTAGGGATTTTGGGCTATGGCTACACCTTC
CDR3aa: CAWSLSLGILGYGYTF

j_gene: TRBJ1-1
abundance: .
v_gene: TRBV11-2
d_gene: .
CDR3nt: TGTGCCAGCAGCCCGTTCACTGAAGCTTTCTTT
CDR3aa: CASSPFTEAFF

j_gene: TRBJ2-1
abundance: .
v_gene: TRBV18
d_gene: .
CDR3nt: TGTGCCAGCTCACCAATAACAGGCAATGAGCAGTTCTTC
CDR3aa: CASSPITGNEQFF

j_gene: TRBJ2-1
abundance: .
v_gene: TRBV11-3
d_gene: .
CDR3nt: TGTGCCAGCAGCGTATCCGGGGCTGAGCAGTTCTTC
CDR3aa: CASSVSGAEQFF

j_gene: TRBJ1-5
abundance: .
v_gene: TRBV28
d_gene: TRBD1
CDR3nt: TGTGCCAGCAGCGATACTTGGACAGGGGGGAATCAGCCCCAGCATTTT
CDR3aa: CASSDTWTGGNQPQHF

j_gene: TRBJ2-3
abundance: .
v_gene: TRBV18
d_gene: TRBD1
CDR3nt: TGTGCCAGCTCACCGATGCCGGGGACAGGGAGTACAGATACGCAGTATTTT
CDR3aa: CASSPMPGTGSTDTQYF

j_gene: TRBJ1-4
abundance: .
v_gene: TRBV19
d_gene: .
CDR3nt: TGTGCCAGTAGCCCCAGGGACGGAGCAACTAATGAAAAACTGTTTTTT
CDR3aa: CASSPRDGATNEKLFF

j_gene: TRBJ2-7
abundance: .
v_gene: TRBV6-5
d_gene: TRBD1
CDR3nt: TGTGCCAGCAGTCCGCTGGACAGGGGAGTTTCGTACTTC
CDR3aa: CASSPLDRGVSYF

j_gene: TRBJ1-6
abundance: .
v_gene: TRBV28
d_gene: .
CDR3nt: TGTGCCGGGCAGGGGAAGCGTAATTCACCCCTCCACTTT
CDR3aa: CAGQGKRNSPLHF

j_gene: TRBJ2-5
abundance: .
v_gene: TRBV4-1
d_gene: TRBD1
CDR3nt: TGCGCCAGCAGTTTCGGACAGGACCAGACCCAGTACTTC
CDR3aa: CASSFGQDQTQYF

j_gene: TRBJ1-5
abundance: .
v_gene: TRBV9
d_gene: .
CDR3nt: TGTGCCAGCAGCGTACCCCTGTGGGGGGGGGCAAGGCAGCCCCAGCATTTT
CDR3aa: CASSVPLWGGARQPQHF

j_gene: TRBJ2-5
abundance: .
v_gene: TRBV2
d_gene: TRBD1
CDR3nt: TGTGCCAGCAGTTTCGACAGGGCCCAGCGAGAGACCCAGTACTTC
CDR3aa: CASSFDRAQRETQYF

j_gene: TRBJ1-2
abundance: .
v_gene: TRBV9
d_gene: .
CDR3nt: TGTGCCAGCAGCGGACTAGTATTGACTGGCTACACCTTC
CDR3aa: CASSGLVLTGYTF